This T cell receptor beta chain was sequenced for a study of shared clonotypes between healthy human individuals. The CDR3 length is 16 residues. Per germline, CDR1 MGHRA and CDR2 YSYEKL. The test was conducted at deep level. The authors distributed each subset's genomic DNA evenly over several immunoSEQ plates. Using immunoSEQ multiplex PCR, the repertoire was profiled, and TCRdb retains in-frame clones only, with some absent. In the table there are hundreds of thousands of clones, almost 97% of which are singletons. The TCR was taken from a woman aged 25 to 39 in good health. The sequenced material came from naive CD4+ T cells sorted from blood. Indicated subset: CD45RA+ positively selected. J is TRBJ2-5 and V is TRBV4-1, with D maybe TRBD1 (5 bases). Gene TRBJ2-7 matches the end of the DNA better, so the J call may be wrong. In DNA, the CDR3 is TGCGCCAGCAGCCAAGAAGGACGGCAGGGTCGGTACGAGCAGTACTTC. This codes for CASSQEGRQGRYEQYF.